One sample yielded the 2 T cell receptor beta chains listed below, sequenced in a study of CD4 T cells in relation to SARS-CoV-2 and coronaviruses. Sequencing used immunoSEQ multiplex PCR; TCRdb keeps in-frame clones, though not all of them. This table has just over 35,000 clones, roughly 80% appearing once. Antigens for these TCRs are unknown. Sequenced input: naive CD4+ T cells from PBMCs, cultured in vitro. Subset of the sample: naive CD4+ T cells isolated by negative enrichment. The receptors stem from an adult with COVID-19.

The rearrangement uses TRBV20-1 and TRBJ2-3; maybe TRBD2 (7 bases). The CDR3 is 11 amino acids. The germline V gene has CDR1 DFQATT and CDR2 SNEGSKA (reference sequence). V dropped 8 bases and J dropped 6 bases, with 12 bases sitting between them. The CDR3 nucleotides read TGCAGTAGTGGGGGGGCCGATACGCAGTATTTT. Translated, it gives CSSGGADTQYF.

The CDR3 spells CASSSQDHYEQYF. The CDR3 region has the DNA TGTGCCAGCAGTTCACAGGACCACTACGAGCAGTACTTC. J is TRBJ2-7 and V is TRBV28; D perhaps matches TRBD1 (5 bases). The V end was cut by 4 bases, the J end by 3 bases, with 10 bases between. CDR3 size: 13 residues. Germline CDR1 and CDR2: MDHEN and SYDVKM.